This T cell receptor (beta chain) was documented in a study of Ad26.COV2.S vaccination and SARS-CoV-2 variants. V shed 3 bases, J shed 5 bases, and the junction held 10 bases outside the gene matches. In germline, CDR1 is SQVTM, CDR2 ANQGSEA. The CDR3 spans 15 residues. Comment on this clone: As yet, its antigen is unknown.

The treatment is: around 19 received Ad26.COV2.S at low or high dose, single or two shots; about 5 received placebo; per-sample allocation not given. After the first vaccine or placebo injection, samples were drawn on day 63. Aged 18-55 years, donor was enrolled in Boston in 2020. The study, taken as a whole, reports: Substantial breadth was reported for post-vaccination spike-specific CD8+ and CD4+ T cells. Non-spike TCR breadth showed similarity between vaccine and placebo recipients.

Some clones are missing from TCRdb's copy, which holds only in-frame ones; the method was immunoSEQ multiplex PCR. The table includes approximately 410,000 clones, over 75% detected once. The receptor was derived from a person aged 18-65 years who received the Ad26.COV2.S COVID-19 vaccine or a placebo. The rearrangement uses TRBV29-1 and TRBJ2-1, with 7 bases aligning to TRBD2. The input for sequencing was peripheral blood, taken in a trial of Ad26.COV2.S vaccine versus placebo. This chain's CDR3 is CSVDGGGYPNNEQFF. CDR3 coding DNA: TGCAGCGTTGATGGGGGGGGTTATCCAAACAATGAGCAGTTCTTC.